This is a list of T cell receptor beta chains from one sample in a study of CXCR3-negative and CXCR3-positive naive CD8 T cells. TCRdb reworked the 5' RACE reads into one entry per CDR3 protein, no DNA. In total, the table holds roughly 80,000 distinct CDR3 sequences. The source material was naive CXCR3+ CD8+ T cells from blood. These receptor sequences come from a human donor in good health. Some clones in this sample may be carry-over from other donors' samples. Each CDR3 is given with its conserved first and last residue.

TRBV3-1,TRBJ2-1,CASSHPGGANEQFF
TRBV20-1,TRBJ1-2,CSARDGTPRGYTF
TRBV28,TRBJ2-7,CASRPQSWGKKDEQYF
TRBV7-9,TRBJ2-1,CASSLGPNNEQFF
TRBV2,TRBJ2-3,CASSGRTSFTDTQYF
TRBV20-1,TRBJ1-6,CSAEDRGSFRDSPLHF
TRBV28,TRBJ2-1,CASRKSRDYNEQFF
TRBV20-1,TRBJ2-7,CSAMTTEDYEQYF
TRBV7-2,TRBJ2-7,CASSFSPSGSFYEQYF
TRBV4-1,TRBJ1-1,CASSREGQGETEAFF
TRBV12-3/TRBV12-4,TRBJ1-3,CASNTVSENTIYF
TRBV11-1,TRBJ2-2,CASSPGGSASGSSDTGELFF
TRBV15,TRBJ1-2,CATSRVAGDGYTF
TRBV4-3,TRBJ2-1,CASSQAGLAGGIYNEQFF
TRBV29-1,TRBJ2-7,CSGRRGMDEQYF
TRBV4-1,TRBJ2-7,CASSDRDGGYEQYF
TRBV6-2/TRBV6-3,TRBJ2-7,CASRTSVDEQYF
TRBV7-7,TRBJ2-1,CASSLAGWVPYNEQFF
TRBV14,TRBJ1-1,CASSQESKVAFF
TRBV7-3,TRBJ2-3,CASSFSSSTDTQYF
TRBV14,TRBJ2-7,CASSQDIGALSEQYF
TRBV7-9,TRBJ2-7,CASSPTVVVTASYEQYF
TRBV6-6,TRBJ2-3,CASSYWGQITDTQYF
TRBV7-6,TRBJ2-3,CASSWDRGNMDDTQYF
TRBV19,TRBJ1-5,CASTQGLGLNQPQHF
TRBV29-1,TRBJ2-7,CSVVHQGGEQYF
TRBV19,TRBJ2-5,CASSIQTGLGETQYF
TRBV7-2,TRBJ2-1,CASSLFSGGSYNEQFF
TRBV9,TRBJ2-4,CASSVYSGSRDIQYF
TRBV28,TRBJ2-7,CASSLGNRDYSYEQYF
TRBV2,TRBJ2-1,CASSEFVGSSYNEQFF
TRBV29-1,TRBJ2-2,CSVDPGGTGGRSGELFF
TRBV7-9,TRBJ2-1,CASSHRGQGHDNEQFF
TRBV29-1,TRBJ1-4,CSVQDSGEKLFF
TRBV6-5,TRBJ2-7,CASSPDRNYEQYF
TRBV4-3,TRBJ2-3,CASSQAWGTSGTDTQYF
TRBV6-5,TRBJ2-5,CASSYLGPKETQYF
TRBV9,TRBJ2-1,CASSADPGVYNEQFF
TRBV12-3/TRBV12-4,TRBJ2-7,CASSTQGYEQYF